This T cell receptor beta chain originates from a study of OX40 agonist ivuxolimab in advanced cancers. Study-wide background: Patients enrolled in dose escalation were diagnosed with hepatocellular carcinoma, melanoma, renal cell or head and neck cancer. The eligibility criteria allowed prior anti-PD-1, anti-PD-L1 or anti-CTLA-4 therapy, and 40% had some. Overall study findings and caveats: The average count of expanded clones was higher among CD8+ T cells than among CD4+.

Here immunoSEQ multiplex PCR was the method, and the copy in TCRdb shows in-frame clones only, minus some. The repertoire consists of about 83,000 clones, with about 88% occurring once and the leading ten covering around 7.3%. Blood draws occurred at baseline, cycle 4 day 1, and cycle 7 day 1. As to this clone: What it binds is not known.

Trimming took 8 bases from V and 2 from J; bases not matched to a gene: 6. The CDR3 totals 13 residues. CDR1 is MNHEY, CDR2 SVGAGI, per germline. Material: CD4+ or CD8+ T cells sorted from blood, obtained in a trial of the OX40 agonist ivuxolimab. The sequence came from an adult with an advanced solid tumor such as melanoma, head and neck, liver or kidney cancer. This chain uses TRBV6-5 with TRBJ2-7; 7 bases match TRBD2. The chain's CDR3 is CASGRGFAYEQYF. In nucleotides, the CDR3 is TGTGCCAGCGGGAGGGGTTTTGCCTACGAGCAGTACTTC.